This T cell receptor beta chain was recorded in a study of HIV-infected children after antiretroviral therapy interruption (dated 2019 in TCRdb). In the study overall: Eight children were included: four on planned treatment interruption and four on continuous treatment, all with CD4+ count above 500 and viral load below 50 copies/ml. Alongside thymic output measurements, TCR repertoires of children on planned treatment interruption were compared with TCR repertoires of children on continuous antiretroviral treatment. The interruption group had a median age of about 9.5 years, and the continuous treatment group had a median age of around 8 years. For the interruption arm, samples were taken at week 0, at week 12, at the end of interruption (week 24 or 48), and roughly 3 years after the study ended. For the continuous-treatment arm, samples from the corresponding weeks 0, 48 and 150 were analyzed. Most participating children had recorded exposure to EBV and CMV.

This specimen's treatment or condition label, interpreted: PENTA 11 planned treatment interruption arm or continuous ART arm. Participants were children from the United Kingdom aged 2 to 15 years who had received at least three-drug ART for at least 24 weeks. Cryopreserved PBMCs containing at least 5 million viable cells were needed, and several candidate patients were excluded because their viable PBMC yield was low. Using a FACSAria III cell sorter, naive CD4+ CD45RA+ CD45RO- T cells were FACS-sorted out of thawed PBMCs. Sorted cells were fixed, and RNA was extracted using the RNeasy FFPE kit followed by the RNeasy Micro kit. The study at large found these results: The small number of patients is a limitation, and caution is needed when interpreting the data. The naive CD4+ Gini coefficient rose by the end of treatment interruption, suggesting clonal expansion, and returned to baseline by 3 years. The sorted CD45RA+ naive cells might contain minor non-naive CD45RA+ populations, such as EMRA or stem memory cells. In naive CD4+ repertoires of PTI patients, CDR3 sharing between time points fell after interruption began; many sequences were shared between end of interruption and 3 years later.

Libraries came from 3' RACE. TCR libraries were generated from RNA by a 3' RACE protocol incorporating unique molecular identifiers so that PCR amplification bias could be corrected. Amplicon libraries were pooled in groups of up to about 12 and sequenced on an Illumina MiSeq using v2 2x250 paired-end chemistry. Processing in the source paper ran as follows. Reads were processed with Decombinator to assign V and J genes and CDR3, with barcode-based error and PCR bias correction. Repertoires were subsampled to equal depth before Gini coefficient calculation using the R ineq package. GLIPH, Hamming distance and a shared triplet metric were used to assess CDR3 similarity. TCRdb trimmed public reads at Q25 via fastp, called clones via MiXCR and kept in-frame beta chains. Every entry covers one CDR3 protein and lists the most common genes and DNA from its rows. The V and J calls and clone size are TCRdb's, not the authors'. The sample profile shows about 83,000 distinct CDR3 sequences; about 6.3% of them were found once. In total, the top ten clones hold 1% to 1.3% of the sample.

This clonotype was counted a few times. Its antigen specificity is not known. No base-level quality is on record; no much larger clone is a single base apart. The TCR sequence derives from a pool of human donors with HIV. The starting material was CD45RA+ CD4+ T cells from PBMCs, pooled from several time points, obtained from a donor given antiretroviral therapy, either interrupted or continuous. This sample's cell subset or site label indicates: naive CD4+ CD45RA+ CD45RO- T cells.

CDR3 protein: CASSPLERNTEAFF. The sequenced DNA: TGTGCCAGCTCACCCCTCGAGAGGAACACTGAAGCTTTCTTT. The chain employs TRBV18 and TRBJ1-1, with an unclear D gene assignment. V and J are truncated by 3 bases and 1 base respectively, leaving an intervening sequence of 9 bases. The CDR3 numbers 14 residues from cysteine through phenylalanine. Only the CDR3 region is kept as DNA, spanning 42 bases read in frame from base 1. The germline V gene provides CDR1 KGHSH and CDR2 LQKENI.